This T cell receptor (beta chain) was recovered during a study of post-analysis software for immune sequencing data. About the research overall: The disease courses spanned relapsing-remitting, secondary progressive and progressive-relapsing forms of multiple sclerosis. Study results and limitations: Patients had higher frequencies than controls of roughly five TRBV segments, including TRBV5-6, TRBV5-1 and TRBV20-1. Strong same-batch co-clustering of samples appeared with F measure clustering. There was significantly lower normalized Chao1 diversity in multiple sclerosis patients than in controls.

In the case of this clonotype: Its antigen is unidentified. This could be a read error, since a much larger clone is one nucleotide away.

Each TCR beta cDNA library carried unique molecular identifiers. About 500,000 cDNA molecules came from about 1 to 10 million T cells. Each CDR3 protein gets one entry after TCRdb re-called the PCR reads with MiXCR. The sample lists about 170,000 distinct CDR3 sequences; around 30% were seen once. CDR1 and CDR2 (germline): LGHNA, YNFKEQ. CDR3 length: 14 amino acids. The genes are TRBV4-2 and TRBJ2-7; perhaps TRBD2 as D (5 bases). TRBJ2-5 explains the end of the DNA better; the J call may be wrong. Sequenced material: blood. The receptor's source is a girl aged 10 to 17 with multiple sclerosis. The CDR3 nucleotides read TGTGCCAGCAGCCAAGGTCGGGGAGATGAGACCCAGTACTTC. Translation gives CASSQGRGDETQYF.